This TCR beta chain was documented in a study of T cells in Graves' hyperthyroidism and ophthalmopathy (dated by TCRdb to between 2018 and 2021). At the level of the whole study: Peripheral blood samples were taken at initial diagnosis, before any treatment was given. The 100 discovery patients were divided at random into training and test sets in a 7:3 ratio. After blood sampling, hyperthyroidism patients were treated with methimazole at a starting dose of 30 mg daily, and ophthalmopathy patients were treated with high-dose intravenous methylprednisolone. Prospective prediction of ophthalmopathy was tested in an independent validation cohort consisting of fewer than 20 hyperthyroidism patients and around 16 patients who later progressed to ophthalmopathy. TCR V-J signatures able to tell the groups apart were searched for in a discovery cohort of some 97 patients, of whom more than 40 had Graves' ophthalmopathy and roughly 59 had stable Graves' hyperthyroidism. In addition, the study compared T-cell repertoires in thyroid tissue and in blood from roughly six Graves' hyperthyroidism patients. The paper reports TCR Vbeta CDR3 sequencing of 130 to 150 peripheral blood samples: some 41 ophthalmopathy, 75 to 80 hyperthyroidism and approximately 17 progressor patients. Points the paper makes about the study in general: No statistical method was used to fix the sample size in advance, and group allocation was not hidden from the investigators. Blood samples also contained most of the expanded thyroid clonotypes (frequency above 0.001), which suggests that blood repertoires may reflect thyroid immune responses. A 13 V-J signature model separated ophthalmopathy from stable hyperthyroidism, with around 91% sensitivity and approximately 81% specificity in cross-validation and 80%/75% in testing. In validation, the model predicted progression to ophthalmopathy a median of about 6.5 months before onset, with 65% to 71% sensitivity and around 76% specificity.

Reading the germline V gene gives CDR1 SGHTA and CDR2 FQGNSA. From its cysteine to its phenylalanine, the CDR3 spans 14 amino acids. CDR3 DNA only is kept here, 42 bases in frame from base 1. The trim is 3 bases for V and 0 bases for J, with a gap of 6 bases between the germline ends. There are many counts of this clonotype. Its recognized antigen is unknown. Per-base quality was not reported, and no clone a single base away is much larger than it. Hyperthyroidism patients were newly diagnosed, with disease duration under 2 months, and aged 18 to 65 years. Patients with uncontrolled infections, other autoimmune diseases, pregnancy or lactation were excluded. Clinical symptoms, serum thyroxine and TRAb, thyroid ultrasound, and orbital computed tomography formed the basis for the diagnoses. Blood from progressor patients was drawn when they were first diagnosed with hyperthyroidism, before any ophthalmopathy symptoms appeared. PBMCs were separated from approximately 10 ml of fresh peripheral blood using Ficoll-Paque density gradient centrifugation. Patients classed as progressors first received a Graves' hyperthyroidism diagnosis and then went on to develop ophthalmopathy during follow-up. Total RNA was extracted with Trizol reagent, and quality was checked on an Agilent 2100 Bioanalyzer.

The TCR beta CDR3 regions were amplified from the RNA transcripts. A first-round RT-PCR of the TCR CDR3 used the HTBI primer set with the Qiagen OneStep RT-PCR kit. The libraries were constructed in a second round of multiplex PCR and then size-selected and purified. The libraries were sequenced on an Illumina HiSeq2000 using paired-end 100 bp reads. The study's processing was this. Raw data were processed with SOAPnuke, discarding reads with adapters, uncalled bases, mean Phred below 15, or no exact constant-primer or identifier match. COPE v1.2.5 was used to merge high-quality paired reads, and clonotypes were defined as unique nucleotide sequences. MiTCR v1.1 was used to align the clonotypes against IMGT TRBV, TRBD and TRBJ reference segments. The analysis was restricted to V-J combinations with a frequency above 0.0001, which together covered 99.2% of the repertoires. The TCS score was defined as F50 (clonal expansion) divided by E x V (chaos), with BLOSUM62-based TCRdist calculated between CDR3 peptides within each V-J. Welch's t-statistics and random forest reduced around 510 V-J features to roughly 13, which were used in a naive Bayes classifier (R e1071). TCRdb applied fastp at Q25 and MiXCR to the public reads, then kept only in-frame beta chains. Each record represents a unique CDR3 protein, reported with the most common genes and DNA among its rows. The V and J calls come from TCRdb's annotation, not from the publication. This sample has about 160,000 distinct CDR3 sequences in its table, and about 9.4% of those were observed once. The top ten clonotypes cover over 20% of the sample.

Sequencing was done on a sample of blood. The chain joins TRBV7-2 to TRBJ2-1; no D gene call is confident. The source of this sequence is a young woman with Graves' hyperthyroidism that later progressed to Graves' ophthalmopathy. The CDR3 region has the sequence CASSFDSSYNEQFF. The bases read TGTGCCAGCAGCTTCGATAGCTCCTACAATGAGCAGTTCTTC.